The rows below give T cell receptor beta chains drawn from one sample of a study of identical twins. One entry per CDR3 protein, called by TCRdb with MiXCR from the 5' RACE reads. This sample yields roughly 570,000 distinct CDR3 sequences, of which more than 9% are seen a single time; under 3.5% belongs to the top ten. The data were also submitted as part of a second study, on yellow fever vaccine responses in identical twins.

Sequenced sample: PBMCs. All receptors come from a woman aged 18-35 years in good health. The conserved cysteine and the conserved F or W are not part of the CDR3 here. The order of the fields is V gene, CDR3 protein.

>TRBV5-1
ASSLSRTSGAYEQY
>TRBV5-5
ASSLSQAYIYGYT
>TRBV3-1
ASSQSRIQETQY
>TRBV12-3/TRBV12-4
ASSRQGSQETQY
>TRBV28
ASSLPTAGGTYNEQF
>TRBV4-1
ASSQEIRGRVTQY
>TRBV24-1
ATSDPRQGLYEQY
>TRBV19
ASSGTGGPYNEQF
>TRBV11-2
ASHGGGNQPQH
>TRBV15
ATSREAGKGYT
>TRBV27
ASSRNRGGYEQY